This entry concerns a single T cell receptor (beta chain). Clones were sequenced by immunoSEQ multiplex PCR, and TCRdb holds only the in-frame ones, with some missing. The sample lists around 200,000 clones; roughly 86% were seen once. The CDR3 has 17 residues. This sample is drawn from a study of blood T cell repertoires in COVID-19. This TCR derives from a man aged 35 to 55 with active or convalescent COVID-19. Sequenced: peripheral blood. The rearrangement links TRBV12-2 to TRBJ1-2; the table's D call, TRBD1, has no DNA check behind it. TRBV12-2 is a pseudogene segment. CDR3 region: CASRGTGTTSGAYGYTF. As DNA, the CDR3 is TGTGCAAGTCGGGGTACCGGGACAACCTCCGGGGCCTATGGCTACACCTTC.